The present T cell receptor beta chain was sequenced within a study of cytomegalovirus exposure and HLA in healthy donors. Vbeta (60) and Jbeta (13) primers were used in the PCR. The repertoire was sequenced with immunoSEQ multiplex PCR; TCRdb's copy has only in-frame clones and lacks some. Across roughly 100,000 clones, the top ten clones capture about 3% of the sample. About this clone itself: Its specificity is not known.

Germline V gene lookup returns CDR1 GTSNPN and CDR2 SVGIG (reference sequence). The V gene lost 3 bases and the J gene lost 3 bases, with 17 bases spanning the gap. This CDR3 is built from 15 residues. Study-wide findings and caveats: Trimming of TCR beta V- and J-genes showed a link, identified in a later analysis, to a missense DCLRE1C variant. Cytomegalovirus-associated TCR beta chains were listed, numbering 150 to 200.

The V gene is TRBV30, the J gene TRBJ1-1; weak D call: TRBD1 (6 bases). The receptor was derived from a man between 35 and 55 years old in good health and CMV-seronegative. Sequenced material: PBMCs. The CDR3 coding sequence is TGTGCCTGGAGGCCAGCCAGGGGTGGGCACACTGAAGCTTTCTTT. Residues: CAWRPARGGHTEAFF. The variable domain in full, completed from reference TRBV30 and TRBJ1-1, reads SQTIHQWPATLVQPVGSPLSLECTVEGTSNPNLYWYRQAAGRGLQLLFYSVGIGQISSEVPQNLSASRPQDRQFILSSKKLLLSDSGFYLCAWRPARGGHTEAFFGQGTRLTVV.